This T cell receptor (beta chain) was observed in a study of blood T cell repertoires in COVID-19. Across the whole study: Sample material is recorded as cDNA or gDNA derived from T cells, B-cell-depleted T cells, or PBMCs.

CDR1 SGHKS and CDR2 YYEKEE come from the germline V gene (reference sequence). The J segment lost 7 bases and the V segment lost 5 bases, leaving 9 bases of the junction unmatched. The CDR3 sequence is 13 residues long. Enrolled through a virtual design, the participants were between roughly 18 and 90 years of age and came from 24 US areas. Original processing methods: Estimation of nucleated cell counts was performed using reference gene primer amplification. TCRdb's copy holds only in-frame clones and misses some; the assay was immunoSEQ multiplex PCR. V and J calls and clone size are as listed in that table; D and trimming were resolved from the DNA. Here the sample spans 200,000 to 250,000 clones, about four fifths being singletons.

This clonotype was sampled from a woman aged 55-70 years who had recovered from COVID-19. The specimen sequenced was PBMCs or T cells enriched from blood (not recorded which). This sequence joins TRBV5-5 and TRBJ2-7, with 7 bases matching TRBD1. This CDR3 is CASREADRWEQYF. CDR3 DNA: TGTGCCAGCAGGGAGGCGGACAGGTGGGAGCAGTACTTC.